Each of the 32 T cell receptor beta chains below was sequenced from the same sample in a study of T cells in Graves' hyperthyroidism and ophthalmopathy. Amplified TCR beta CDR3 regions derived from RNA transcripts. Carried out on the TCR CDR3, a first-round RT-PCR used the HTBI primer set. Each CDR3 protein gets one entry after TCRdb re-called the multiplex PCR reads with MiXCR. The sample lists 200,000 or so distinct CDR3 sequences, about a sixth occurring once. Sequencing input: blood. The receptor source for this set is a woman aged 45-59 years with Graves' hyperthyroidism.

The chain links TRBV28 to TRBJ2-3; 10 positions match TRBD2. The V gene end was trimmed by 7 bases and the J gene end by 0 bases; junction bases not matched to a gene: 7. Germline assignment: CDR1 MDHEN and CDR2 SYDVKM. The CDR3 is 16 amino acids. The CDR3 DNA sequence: TGTGCCAGCAATCTTCCGGGACTAGCGAGCACAGATACGCAGTATTTT. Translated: CASNLPGLASTDTQYF. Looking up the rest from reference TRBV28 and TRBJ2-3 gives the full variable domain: DVKVTQSSRYLVKRTGEKVFLECVQDMDHENMFWYRQDPGLGLRLIYFSYDVKMKEKGDIPEGYSVSREKKERFSLILESASTNQTSMYLCASNLPGLASTDTQYFGPGTRLTVL.

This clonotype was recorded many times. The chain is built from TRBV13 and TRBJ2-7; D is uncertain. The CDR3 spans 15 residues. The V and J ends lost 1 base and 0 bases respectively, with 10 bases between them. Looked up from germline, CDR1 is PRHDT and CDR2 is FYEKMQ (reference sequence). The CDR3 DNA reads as TGTGCCAGCAGCTTAGTAGGGATTCTCTCCTACGAGCAGTACTTC. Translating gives CASSLVGILSYEQYF.

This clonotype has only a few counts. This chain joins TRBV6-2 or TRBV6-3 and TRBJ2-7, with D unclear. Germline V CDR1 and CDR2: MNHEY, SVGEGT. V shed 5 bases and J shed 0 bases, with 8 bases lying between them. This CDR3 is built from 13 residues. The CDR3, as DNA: TGTGCCAGCAGTGGAAGTAGCTCCTACGAGCAGTACTTC. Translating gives CASSGSSSYEQYF.

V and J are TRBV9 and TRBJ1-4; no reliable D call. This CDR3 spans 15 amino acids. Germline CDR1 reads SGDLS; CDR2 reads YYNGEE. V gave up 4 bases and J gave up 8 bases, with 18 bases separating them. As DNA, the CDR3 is TGTGCCAGCAGCTCTGGACTGGCGGCGGGAGAAAAACTGTTTTTT. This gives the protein CASSSGLAAGEKLFF.

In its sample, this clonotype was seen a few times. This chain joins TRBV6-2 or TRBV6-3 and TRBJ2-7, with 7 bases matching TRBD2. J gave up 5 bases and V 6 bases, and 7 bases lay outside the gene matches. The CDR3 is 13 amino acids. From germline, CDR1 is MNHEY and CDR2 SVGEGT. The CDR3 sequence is CASSTERGHEQYF. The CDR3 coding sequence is TGTGCCAGCAGCACCGAGCGGGGACACGAGCAGTACTTC.

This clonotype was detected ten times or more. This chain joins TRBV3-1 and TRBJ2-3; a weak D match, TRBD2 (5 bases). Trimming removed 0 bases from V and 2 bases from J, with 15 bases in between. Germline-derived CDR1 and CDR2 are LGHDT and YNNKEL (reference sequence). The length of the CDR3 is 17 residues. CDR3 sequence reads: CASSQDPASRLTDTQYF. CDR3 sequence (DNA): TGTGCCAGCAGCCAAGATCCGGCTAGCAGACTCACAGATACGCAGTATTTT.

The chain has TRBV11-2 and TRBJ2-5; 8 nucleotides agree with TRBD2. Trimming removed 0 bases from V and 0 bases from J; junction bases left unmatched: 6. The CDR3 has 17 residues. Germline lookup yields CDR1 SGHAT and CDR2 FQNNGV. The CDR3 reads CASSLDKRGMYQETQYF. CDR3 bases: TGTGCCAGCAGCTTAGATAAGCGGGGGATGTACCAAGAGACCCAGTACTTC.

CDR3 amino acids: CASSPVGSATNEKLFF. The CDR3 DNA sequence: TGTGCCAGCAGCCCAGTGGGGTCCGCAACTAATGAAAAACTGTTTTTT. This chain links TRBV9 with TRBJ1-4; D not resolved. Deletions cut 4 bases from V and 0 bases from J, with 13 bases between. Per germline, CDR1 SGDLS and CDR2 YYNGEE. This CDR3 is 16 amino acids long.

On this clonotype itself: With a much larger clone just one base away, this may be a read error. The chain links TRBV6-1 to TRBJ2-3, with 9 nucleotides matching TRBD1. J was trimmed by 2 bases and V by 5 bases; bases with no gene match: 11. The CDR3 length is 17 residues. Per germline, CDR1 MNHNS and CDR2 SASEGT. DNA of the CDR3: TGTGCCAGCAGTCATGGCGCCGGGACAGGGACCACAGATACGCAGTATTTT. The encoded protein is CASSHGAGTGTTDTQYF.

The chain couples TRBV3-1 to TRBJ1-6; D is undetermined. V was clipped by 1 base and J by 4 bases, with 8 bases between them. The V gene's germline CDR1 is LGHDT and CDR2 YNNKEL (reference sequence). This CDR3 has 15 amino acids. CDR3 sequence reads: CASSQGPTYNSPLHF. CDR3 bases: TGTGCCAGCAGCCAAGGCCCCACGTATAATTCACCCCTCCACTTT.

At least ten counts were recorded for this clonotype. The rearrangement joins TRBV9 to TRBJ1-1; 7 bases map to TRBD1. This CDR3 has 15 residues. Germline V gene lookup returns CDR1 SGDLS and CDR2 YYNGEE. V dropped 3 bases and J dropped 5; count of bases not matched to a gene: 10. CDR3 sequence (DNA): TGTGCCAGCAGCGCTCAAGCAGGGGGGGAAACTGAAGCTTTCTTT. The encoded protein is CASSAQAGGETEAFF.

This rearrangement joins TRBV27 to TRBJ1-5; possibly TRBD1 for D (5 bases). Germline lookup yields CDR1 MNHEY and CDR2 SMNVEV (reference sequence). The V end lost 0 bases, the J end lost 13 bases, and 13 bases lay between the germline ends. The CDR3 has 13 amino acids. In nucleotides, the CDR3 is TGTGCCAGCAGTTTATCGAAGGGGTTGGGGCAGCATTTT. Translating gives CASSLSKGLGQHF.

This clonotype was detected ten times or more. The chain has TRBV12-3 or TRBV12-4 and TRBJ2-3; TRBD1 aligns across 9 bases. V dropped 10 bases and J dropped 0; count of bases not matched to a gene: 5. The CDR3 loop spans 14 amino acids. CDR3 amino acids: CATRQGVSTDTQYF. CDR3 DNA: TGTGCCACCAGACAGGGGGTCAGCACAGATACGCAGTATTTT.

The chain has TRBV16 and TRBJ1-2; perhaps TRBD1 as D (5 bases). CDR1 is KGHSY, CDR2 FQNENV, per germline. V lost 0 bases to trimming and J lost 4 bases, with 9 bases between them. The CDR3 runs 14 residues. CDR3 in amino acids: CASSQSRGGYGYTF. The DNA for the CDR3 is TGTGCCAGCAGCCAATCCCGGGGCGGCTATGGCTACACCTTC.

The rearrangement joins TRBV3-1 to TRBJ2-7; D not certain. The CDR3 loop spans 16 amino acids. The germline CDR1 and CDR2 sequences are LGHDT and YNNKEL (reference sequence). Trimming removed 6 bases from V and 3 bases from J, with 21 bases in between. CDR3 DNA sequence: TGTGCCAGCAGTGAAGCGCACGGTTTTCGCGTCTACGAGCAGTACTTC. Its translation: CASSEAHGFRVYEQYF.

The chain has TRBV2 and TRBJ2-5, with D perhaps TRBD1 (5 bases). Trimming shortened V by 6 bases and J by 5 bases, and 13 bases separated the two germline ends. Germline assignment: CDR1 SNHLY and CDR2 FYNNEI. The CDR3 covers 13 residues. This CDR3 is CASSRVDAETQYF. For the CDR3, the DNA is TGTGCCAGCAGCAGGGTAGACGCCGAGACCCAGTACTTC.

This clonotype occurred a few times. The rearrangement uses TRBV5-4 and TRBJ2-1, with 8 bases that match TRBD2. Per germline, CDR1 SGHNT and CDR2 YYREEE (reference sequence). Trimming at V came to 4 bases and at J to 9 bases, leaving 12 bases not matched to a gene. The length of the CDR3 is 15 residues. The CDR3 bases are TGTGCCAGCAGCATCCGGGAGGGCCCGATTGTTGAGCAGTTCTTC. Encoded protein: CASSIREGPIVEQFF.

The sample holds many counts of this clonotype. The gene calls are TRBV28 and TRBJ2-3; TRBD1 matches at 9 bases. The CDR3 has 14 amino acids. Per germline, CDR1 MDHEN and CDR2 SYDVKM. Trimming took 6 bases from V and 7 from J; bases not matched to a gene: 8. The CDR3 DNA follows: TGTGCCAGCAGGGGGGACAGGGACTTTTATACGCAGTATTTT. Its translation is CASRGDRDFYTQYF.

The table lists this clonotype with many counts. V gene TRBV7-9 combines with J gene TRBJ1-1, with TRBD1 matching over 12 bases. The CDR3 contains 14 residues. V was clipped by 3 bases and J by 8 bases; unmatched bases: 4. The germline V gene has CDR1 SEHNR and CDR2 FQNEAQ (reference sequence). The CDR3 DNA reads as TGTGCCAGCAGCTTTAGGGGACAGGGGGCAGAAGCTTTCTTT. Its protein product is CASSFRGQGAEAFF.

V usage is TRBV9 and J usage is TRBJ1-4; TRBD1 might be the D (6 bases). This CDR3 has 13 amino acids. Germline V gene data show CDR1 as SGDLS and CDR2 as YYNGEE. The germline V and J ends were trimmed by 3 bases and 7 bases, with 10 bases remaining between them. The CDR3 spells CASSGGGFEKLFF. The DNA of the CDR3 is TGTGCCAGCAGCGGAGGGGGTTTTGAAAAACTGTTTTTT.

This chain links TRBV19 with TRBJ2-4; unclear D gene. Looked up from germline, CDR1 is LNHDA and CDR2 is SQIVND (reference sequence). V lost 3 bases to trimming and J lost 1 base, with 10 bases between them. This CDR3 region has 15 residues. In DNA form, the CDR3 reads TGTGCCAGTAGTATGGGCCCCCGGGCCAAAAACATTCAGTACTTC. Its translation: CASSMGPRAKNIQYF.

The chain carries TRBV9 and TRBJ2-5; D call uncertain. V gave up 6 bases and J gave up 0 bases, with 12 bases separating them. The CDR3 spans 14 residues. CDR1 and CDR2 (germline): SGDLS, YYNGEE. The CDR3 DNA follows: TGTGCCAGCAAGGCTTCAGCCCACCAAGAGACCCAGTACTTC. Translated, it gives CASKASAHQETQYF.

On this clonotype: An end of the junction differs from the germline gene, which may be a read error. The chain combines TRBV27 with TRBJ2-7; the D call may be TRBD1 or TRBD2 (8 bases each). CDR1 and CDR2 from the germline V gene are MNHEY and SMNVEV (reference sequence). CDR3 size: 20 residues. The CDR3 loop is CASSLGSGQATFGRAYEQYF. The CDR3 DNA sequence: TGTGCTAGCAGTTTAGGATCGGGACAGGCGACCTTCGGGAGGGCCTACGAGCAGTACTTC.

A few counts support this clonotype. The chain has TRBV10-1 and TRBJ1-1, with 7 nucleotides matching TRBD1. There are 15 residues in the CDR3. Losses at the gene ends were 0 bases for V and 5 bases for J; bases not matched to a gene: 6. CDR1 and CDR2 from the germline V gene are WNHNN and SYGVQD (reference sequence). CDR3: CASSESVGGWTEAFF. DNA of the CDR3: TGCGCCAGCAGTGAGTCGGTAGGGGGCTGGACTGAAGCTTTCTTT.

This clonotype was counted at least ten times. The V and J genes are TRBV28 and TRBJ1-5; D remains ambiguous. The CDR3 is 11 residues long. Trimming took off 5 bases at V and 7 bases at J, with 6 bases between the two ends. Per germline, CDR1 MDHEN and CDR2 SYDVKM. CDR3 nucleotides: TGTGCCAGCAGTCTCGAACAGCCCCAGCATTTT. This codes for CASSLEQPQHF.

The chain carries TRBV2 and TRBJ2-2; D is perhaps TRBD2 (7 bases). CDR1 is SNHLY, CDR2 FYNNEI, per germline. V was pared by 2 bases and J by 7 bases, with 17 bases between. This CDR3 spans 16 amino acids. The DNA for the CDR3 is TGTGCCAGCAGTGAACACAGGGACTACCTCGGCGGGGAGCTGTTTTTT. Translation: CASSEHRDYLGGELFF. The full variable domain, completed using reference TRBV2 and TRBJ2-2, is EPEVTQTPSHQVTQMGQEVILRCVPISNHLYFYWYRQILGQKVEFLVSFYNNEISEKSEIFDDQFSVERPDGSNFTLKIRSTKLEDSAMYFCASSEHRDYLGGELFFGEGSRLTVL.

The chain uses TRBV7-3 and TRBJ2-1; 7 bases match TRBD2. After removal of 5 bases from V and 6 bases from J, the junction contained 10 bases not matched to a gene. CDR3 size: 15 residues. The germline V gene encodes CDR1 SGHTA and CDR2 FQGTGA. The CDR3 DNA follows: TGTGCCAGCAGCCCAACTAGCGAAACCTGCAATGAGCAGTTCTTC. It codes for CASSPTSETCNEQFF.

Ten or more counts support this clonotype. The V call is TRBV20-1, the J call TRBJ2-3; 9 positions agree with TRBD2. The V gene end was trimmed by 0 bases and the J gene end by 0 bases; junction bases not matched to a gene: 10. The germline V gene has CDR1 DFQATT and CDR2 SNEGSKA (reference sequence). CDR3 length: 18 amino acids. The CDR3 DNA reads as TGCAGTGCTAGAGACGGAGACAGCGGGAGGCCTAGCACAGATACGCAGTATTTT. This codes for CSARDGDSGRPSTDTQYF.

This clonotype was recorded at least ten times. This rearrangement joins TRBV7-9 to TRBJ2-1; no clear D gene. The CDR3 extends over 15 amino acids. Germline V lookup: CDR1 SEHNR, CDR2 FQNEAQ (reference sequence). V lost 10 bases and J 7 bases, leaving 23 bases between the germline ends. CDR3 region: CANNPGPSNKNEQFF. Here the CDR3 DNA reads TGTGCCAACAATCCGGGCCCTTCTAACAAGAATGAGCAGTTCTTC.

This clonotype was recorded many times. CDR3 in DNA: TGTGCCACCAGCAGATTACAGGGGGCCCTGACTGAAGCTTTCTTT. It codes for CATSRLQGALTEAFF. V usage is TRBV15 and J usage is TRBJ1-1; 9 bases align to TRBD1. V gave up 2 bases and J gave up 5 bases; unmatched junction bases: 6. Germline-derived CDR1 and CDR2 are LNHNV and YYDKDF (reference sequence). The CDR3 totals 15 residues. The full variable domain, completed using reference TRBV15 and TRBJ1-1, is DAMVIQNPRYQVTQFGKPVTLSCSQTLNHNVMYWYQQKSSQAPKLLFHYYDKDFNNEADTPDNFQSRRPNTSFCFLDIRSPGLGDTAMYLCATSRLQGALTEAFFGQGTRLTVV.

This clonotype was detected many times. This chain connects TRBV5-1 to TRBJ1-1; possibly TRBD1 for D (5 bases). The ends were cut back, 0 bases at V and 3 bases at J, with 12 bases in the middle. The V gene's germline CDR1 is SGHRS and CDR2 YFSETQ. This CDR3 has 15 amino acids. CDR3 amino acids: CASSLGWGADTEAFF. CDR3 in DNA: TGCGCCAGCAGCTTGGGTTGGGGCGCCGACACTGAAGCTTTCTTT.

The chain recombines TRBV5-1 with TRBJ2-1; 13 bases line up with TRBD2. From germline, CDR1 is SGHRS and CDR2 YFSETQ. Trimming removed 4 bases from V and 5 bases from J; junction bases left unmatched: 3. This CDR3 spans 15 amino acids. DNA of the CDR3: TGCGCCAGCAGCACACTAGCGGGAGGGAACAATGAGCAGTTCTTC. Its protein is CASSTLAGGNNEQFF.